The table lists the clone carrying this TCR beta chain with a few counts. Its antigen is unidentified. TCRdb independently ran MiXCR on the 5' RACE reads; one entry per CDR3 protein. The sample has 1.5 million to 2 million distinct CDR3 sequences, around 29% seen once. This entry comes from a study of identical twins. This CDR3 is built from 17 residues. Losses at the gene ends were 2 bases for V and 7 bases for J; bases not matched to a gene: 8. Germline V CDR1 and CDR2: MGHRA, YSYEKL. Notes on the study in general: Sharing of beta out-of-frame sequences by twins showed a weaker excess. The presence of invariant MAIT and iNKT cells could partly confound analyses of zero-insertion sequences. Abundant beta clonotypes from cord blood bore fewer insertions; memory repertoires lacked this pattern.

Material: cord blood. The chain couples TRBV4-1 to TRBJ2-3, with 14 positions matching TRBD2. The origin of this receptor is a newborn girl in good health. The chain's CDR3 is CASSQTRLAGGKNTQYF. DNA for the CDR3: TGCGCCAGCAGCCAAACCAGACTAGCGGGAGGGAAGAATACGCAGTATTTT.